This record looks at one T cell receptor (beta chain) sequence and its context. Its antigen is not known. One entry per CDR3 protein results from TCRdb running MiXCR on the RACE reads. Of roughly 50,000 distinct CDR3 sequences detected, 9.5% to 10% appear once; the ten largest clones hold 1.7%. This sample is part of a study of human T cells and chemical hapten exposure. Overall study context: Upper-back patches of 0.01% DPC were read at 6 days.

Losses at the gene ends were 6 bases for V and 4 bases for J; bases not matched to a gene: 6. This CDR3 spans 14 amino acids. Germline CDR1 and CDR2: DFQATT and SNEGSKA (reference sequence). This sample's time point: patch test 2, 6 weeks after DPC sensitization. The treatment denotes: therapeutic diphenylcyclopropenone sensitization with weekly scalp DPC. Blood collection took place prior to placing each patch test. The study extracted total RNA from unfractionated whole blood. Regarding the study as a whole: Having alopecia, the donors may differ immunologically from healthy people.

The sequence derives from a woman aged 45-60 years with alopecia areata. Some clones in this sample may be carry-over from other donors' samples. The chain employs TRBV20-1 and TRBJ2-3, with 11 bases lining up with TRBD1. The source was whole blood, collected in connection with sensitization to the hapten diphenylcyclopropenone (DPC). This CDR3 reads CSAGKGQGADTQYF. Here the CDR3 DNA reads TGCAGTGCGGGGAAGGGACAGGGGGCAGATACGCAGTATTTT.